This TCR beta chain was sequenced in a study of blood T cells in healthy people across ages. Study findings and constraints: The lack of PBMC sorting stopped any conclusive naive versus antigen-experienced comparison. Roughly linear age-related decline in beta diversity appeared, significant by age approximately 43.

This clonotype has a handful of counts. What it recognizes is unknown. Through a sample-barcoded 5' primer and a J-beta primer mix, a second PCR was run for roughly 7 to 11 cycles. TCRdb reprocessed the 5' RACE reads with MiXCR, giving one entry per CDR3 protein. The sample holds 1.5 million to 2 million distinct CDR3 sequences, 30% to 35% seen once. This receptor was identified in a young woman in good health. The sample was blood.

As DNA, the CDR3 is TGCAGCGTTGGCCCACAGAGGGGGCGCGAAGCTTTCTTT. Amino acid sequence: CSVGPQRGREAFF. J is TRBJ1-1 and V is TRBV29-1, with 7 bases identical to TRBD1. Per germline, CDR1 SQVTM and CDR2 ANQGSEA. Germline trimming cut 4 bases from V and 8 bases from J; bases unmatched to any gene: 10. CDR3 length: 13 residues.